This TCR beta chain was observed in a study of cytomegalovirus exposure and HLA in healthy donors (dated by TCRdb to about 2017). Looking at the study overall: An earlier analysis of more than 550 of the donors reported 276 Gb of sequence data and 100 million to 120 million unique TCR beta sequences obtained from some 170 million T cells. Genome-wide SNP genotypes for about 55% of the roughly 670 donors were used in a later genetic analysis, which treated that subset as a discovery cohort. The aim of the study was to test whether cataloging public T cell receptors could identify signatures of past pathogen exposure. Along with the approximately 650-subject first cohort, a separate validation cohort of roughly 110 different subjects was used. HLA typing included class I and class II loci at four-digit resolution. In a later analysis, previously published TCR beta repertoires from 666 donors were re-analyzed and high-resolution HLA genotyping was added so that TCR occurrence patterns could be studied. The T cell repertoires of roughly 660 subjects were profiled by immunosequencing and related to cytomegalovirus serostatus. Donor age, sex, ethnicity and CMV serostatus were compiled together with the repertoire data. Of the 398 genotyped donors, over 80% were placed in the genetic ancestry cluster associated with self-reported Caucasian donors. Across under 500 genotyped donors of the cohort, an average of approximately 240,000 unique TCR beta nucleotide sequences per donor were sequenced, and about a sixth of those sequences were non-productive. To predict cytomegalovirus infection status, the study combined high-throughput TCR immunosequencing, statistical association of individual TCRs with disease status, and machine learning. Typing coverage varied by locus: 629-630 donors for A, B, C, DRB1 and DQB1; some 520 for DQA1; more than 600 for DPA1; under 490 for DPB1. An earlier analysis of 450 to 750 of the donors used high-throughput TCR beta sequencing to judge whether each TCR beta V gene segment behaved as functional or pseudogenic. About five DR-DQ haplotypes were treated as single units for association and clustering because of strong linkage in the cohort. About 320 gigabases of sequencing data and tens of millions of unique TCR sequences were included in an early release covering about 700 HLA-typed donors. All discovery cohort repertoires had been generated on a single sequencing platform. Rather than drawing on any new phenotypic data, the later analysis identified candidate immune exposures from TCR beta sequences and the way those sequences occurred across donors. Summary of the overall study and its limitations: A cluster of highly shared sequence variants was judged likely to be a technical artifact of the sequencing pipeline. At a false discovery rate of 0.05, a later analysis linked 16,951 TCR beta sequences to specific HLA alleles. This cohort had only TCR beta chains sequenced, and the lack of alpha or paired-chain data limited which features could be detected. Most TCR sequences were seen in very few donors, while some public TCRs were found in many individuals. Presence/absence analyses assumed roughly uniform sequencing depth across donors, an assumption that may not hold. Correlated functional status among segregating V segments might be attributable to linkage disequilibrium, but an unknown experimental factor could not be ruled out. Compared with the roughly 670-donor mean, donors in an Asian-associated ancestry cluster had fewer N-insertions in productive TCRs, according to a later genetic analysis. Because some donors lacked HLA typing at each locus, the association tests relied only on the typed subset. In a later analysis, the rate of TCR association differed among HLA loci, with DRB1 alleles having the most associated TCRs and HLA-C alleles having the fewest. Because the 87-base-pair reads could not distinguish some IMGT-functional V segments, including TRBV6-2 and TRBV6-3, those segments were excluded. Assigning TCR associations to individual alleles was difficult when HLA alleles, especially DR and DQ, strongly co-occurred. Several of the top co-occurrence clusters appeared to be linked to parvovirus B19, influenza, CMV and Epstein-Barr virus, according to a later analysis. Broadly in line with IMGT annotations, most TCR beta V segments showed up in productive rearrangements about 90% or about 30% of the time in an earlier analysis of 587 of the donors. Three of the identified cytomegalovirus-associated TCR beta chains were confirmed in vitro to be specific for cytomegalovirus antigens. An association between a missense DCLRE1C variant and V-gene and J-gene trimming of TCR beta chains was found in a later genetic analysis and replicated in an independent cohort. The study gave a list of over 150 TCR beta chains associated with cytomegalovirus. Cytomegalovirus status was reported to be diagnosed by the classifier with high specificity and sensitivity in both the original and validation cohorts. Because counts were too low, some 17 rarely observed V segments, including chromosome 9 orphons, were excluded from the earlier analysis of some 540 of the donors. A further reported finding was that TCR beta sequences accurately predicted the HLA-A and HLA-B alleles for most subjects in the first cohort. It was suggested by the authors that the approach could potentially be generalized to other disease states and immunological phenotypes. A later analysis found that most CMV-associated TCR beta chains appeared HLA-restricted, with HLA associations seemingly driven largely by CMV exposure. In a later analysis, HLA-associated TCR beta chains showed more clonal expansion and lower generation probabilities than non-associated chains that were equally common. For the cohort, immune exposure information was limited to CMV serostatus.

The cohort comprised 670 or so healthy bone marrow donors. All cohort members were sampled while nominally healthy, although unrecorded immune exposures were likely present. The donor was CMV seropositive and belonged to the group of 250 to 300 seropositive cohort members. Every donor gave a peripheral blood sample, and the peripheral blood mononuclear cells from that sample were used for TCR beta sequencing. The Qiagen DNeasy Blood Extraction Kit was used to extract genomic DNA from the blood cell samples. Deletion took 0 bases off V and 9 bases off J, with a span of 9 bases between the germline ends. From the germline V gene (reference sequence), CDR1 is PRHDT and CDR2 is FYEKMQ. From the cysteine up to the phenylalanine, the CDR3 has a length of 14 residues. Here the CDR3 DNA is all that survives: 42 bases in frame from base 1. Receptor amplification or capture employed the immunoSEQ multiplex PCR assay. For the multiplex PCR, a mixture combining 60 forward primers for TCR Vbeta segments and 13 reverse primers for TCR Jbeta segments was used. The CDR3 region of rearranged TCR beta genes was amplified from genomic DNA by a multiplex PCR assay. Amplified TCR beta libraries were sequenced as 87-base-pair reads on the Illumina HiSeq System. On the study's bioinformatics: A later analysis tallied tens of millions of unique TCR beta chains across the 666 repertoires, and some 12 million of those chains were shared by two or more donors. Raw reads were error-corrected and collapsed into unique sequences with a nearest-neighbor algorithm that merged closely related sequences to remove PCR and sequencing errors. Alignment of CDR3 sequences to IMGT reference sequences was used to assign V, D and J gene segments. For a sequence to be retained, at least a six-nucleotide match to both a V gene segment and a J gene segment was required. Rearrangements were called productive when the CDR3 lacked stop codons and stayed in frame with V and J; all others were non-productive. CDR3 was defined according to IMGT convention as the region running from the second conserved V-encoded cysteine to the conserved J-encoded phenylalanine. Sequences without an unambiguous match to a single V gene segment were excluded from the earlier analysis of almost 600 of the donors. An earlier analysis of 500 to 600 of the donors classified V segments as functional when productive rearrangements were above 56.7% and as segregating when the standard deviation between donors was above 5%. A statistical classification framework was built to diagnose cytomegalovirus status from the catalog of TCR beta chain sequences. In a later analysis, V and J genes were assigned by comparing TCR nucleotide sequences against IMGT/GENE-DB human TR gene sequences. The TCRdist pipeline was used in a later analysis to assign CDR3 sequences and most-parsimonious VDJ recombination scenarios. A later analysis defined each TCR beta chain by its CDR3 amino acid sequence plus V-gene family, and excluded reads lacking a unique V-gene family. In a later analysis, 450 to 600 highly shared, low-generation-probability nucleotide sequences were removed to address suspected cross-contamination and a sequencing artifact. In a later analysis, a clonal expansion index was calculated for each public chain from normalized within-repertoire ranks of inferred template counts. In a later analysis, generation probabilities were computed using a VDJ recombination model fitted to out-of-frame rearrangements, and the results were checked against IGoR. A later analysis scored TCR-TCR, TCR-HLA and TCR-CMV co-occurrence with hypergeometric tests, applying a repertoire-size bias correction to TCR pairs. False discovery rates were estimated in a later analysis by permuting HLA or CMV assignments 20 times. In a later analysis, co-occurring TCRs were grouped using DBSCAN, and TCRdist sequence similarity was added for clustering within HLA-allele-positive subsets. For co-occurrence clustering, repertoires with fewer than 30,000 or more than 120,000 public chains were excluded, along with four or five repertoires with anomalous nucleotide sharing. TCRdb took over this immuneACCESS table, retaining in-frame rearrangements with V and J assigned. Such tables are incomplete; in checked studies, under half of the missing clones stem from an unresolved V gene, and the remainder is unexplained. The V and J calls and clone size come from that table; D and trimming were worked out from the DNA. This sample lists tens of thousands of clones; around 53% were detected once. The ten largest clones add up to 6.2% of the sample.

To note about this clone: Its antigen remains undetermined. No base quality information exists; no much larger clone differs at one position.

Sequences were obtained from PBMCs. This receptor was taken from a woman aged 35 to 49 in good health and CMV-seropositive. The chain employs TRBV13 and TRBJ1-6, with the identity of the D gene unclear. CDR3 sequence: CASSLGRGGSPLHF. The sequenced DNA: TGTGCCAGCAGCTTAGGCAGAGGAGGTTCACCCCTCCACTTT.